The clone carrying this T cell receptor beta chain was seen once. No antigen is known for it. From germline, CDR1 is SGHNT and CDR2 YYREEE (reference sequence). CDR3 length: 15 amino acids. Trimming shortened V by 4 bases and J by 1 base, and 14 bases separated the two germline ends. A multiplex PCR was run with 60 Vbeta primers and 13 Jbeta primers. Only in-frame clones appear in the TCRdb table, and some are missing; sequencing was by immunoSEQ multiplex PCR. In the table there are more than 140,000 clones, about 80% of which are singletons. This specimen belongs to a study of cytomegalovirus exposure and HLA in healthy donors. Study-wide findings and caveats: An assumption of roughly uniform sequencing depth across donors underlay the presence/absence analyses.

This clonotype was sampled from a woman in her forties in good health and CMV-seronegative. The gene calls are TRBV5-4 and TRBJ1-1; D is possibly TRBD1 (5 bases). The material sequenced was PBMCs. CDR3 DNA sequence: TGTGCCAGCAGCGAGATGGCAGGGCGGAACACTGAAGCTTTCTTT. Translating gives CASSEMAGRNTEAFF.